This T cell receptor (beta chain) emerged from a study of T cell responses to AZD1222 COVID-19 vaccine. Study at large: Analyses pooled second doses at about 4 or about 12 weeks.

The V end lost 6 bases, the J end lost 4 bases, and 13 bases lay between the germline ends. This CDR3 has 13 amino acids. Regarding this clone: What it binds is not known.

Study-level findings and limits: Donors were largely white British and mainly female; clonal diversity was possibly underestimated.

Here immunoSEQ multiplex PCR was the method, and the copy in TCRdb shows in-frame clones only, minus some. The sample shows 100,000 to 150,000 clones, over 80% of them seen only once. The origin of this receptor is an adult in good health. The V call is TRBV12-3 or TRBV12-4, the J call TRBJ2-7, with D uncertain. The source was peripheral blood, collected on day 0 of AZD1222 vaccination. Here the CDR3 reads CASSPGPVYEQYF. CDR3 coding DNA: TGTGCCAGCAGCCCCGGACCAGTATACGAGCAGTACTTC.